This entry lists 27 T cell receptor beta chains sequenced from one sample in a study of CD8+CD57+ T cells in acquired aplastic anemia. Patients chosen for sequencing had shown CD8+CD57+ cell expansion by flow cytometry. Genomic DNA was employed as the template in profiling TCR beta VDJ and CDR3. TCRdb re-called the reads with MiXCR, one entry per CDR3 protein. The sample holds a few hundred thousand distinct CDR3 sequences, approximately 51% seen once. Specimen: sorted CD4+, CD8+, or CD8+CD57+ T cells (not recorded which) from PBMCs. All receptors derive from a human donor with aplastic anemia.

Concerning this clonotype: A much larger clone differs by one base, so this may be a read error. The conserved phenylalanine or tryptophan is not found at the CDR3 terminus, so this likely reflects a read error. The J gene is TRBJ1-2, the V gene TRBV25-1, with 8 bases that match TRBD1. V lost 6 bases to trimming and J lost 1 base; unmatched junction nucleotides: 7. Germline V gene data show CDR1 as MGHDK and CDR2 as SYGVNS. The CDR3 runs to 15 residues. Here the CDR3 reads CASRPGDRHNYGYTS. As DNA, the CDR3 is TGTGCCAGCAGGCCCGGGGACAGGCATAACTATGGCTACACCTCC.

Note on this clonotype: One junction end disagrees with the germline gene, perhaps due to a read error. This chain connects TRBV19 to TRBJ2-7, with 11 bases identical to TRBD1. The CDR3 sequence is 15 residues long. Germline CDR1 and CDR2: LNHDA and SQIVND (reference sequence). CDR3 amino acids: CASSTGQGASYERYF. In DNA form, the CDR3 reads TGTGCCAGTAGTACCGGACAGGGGGCCTCTTACGAGCGGTACTTC.

The chain joins TRBV29-1 to TRBJ1-2, with D tentatively TRBD1 (6 bases). This CDR3 spans 11 amino acids. Germline V lookup: CDR1 SQVTM, CDR2 ANQGSEA. V was shortened by 7 bases and J by 4 bases, with 10 bases between the two germline ends. CDR3 in amino acids: CSGRGGYGYTF. The CDR3 nucleotides are TGCAGCGGAAGGGGGGGCTATGGCTACACCTTC. Together with reference TRBV29-1 and TRBJ1-2, the CDR3 gives the full variable domain: SAVISQKPSRDICQRGTSLTIQCQVDSQVTMMFWYRQQPGQSLTLIATANQGSEATYESGFVIDKFPISRPNLTFSTLTVSNMSPEDSSIYLCSGRGGYGYTFGSGTRLTVV.

CDR3 in DNA: TGTGCCAGCAGCCAAATCATTAGGAGCCACTACGAGCAGTACTTC. This gives the protein CASSQIIRSHYEQYF. The rearrangement links TRBV7-2 to TRBJ2-7; D ambiguous. V shed 5 bases and J shed 3 bases, with 17 bases lying between them. CDR3 length equals 15 residues. Germline values: CDR1 SGHTA, CDR2 FQGNSA.

This clonotype appeared many times. The J gene is TRBJ2-7, the V gene TRBV6-1; possibly TRBD1 for D (6 bases). The V gene's germline CDR1 is MNHNS and CDR2 SASEGT. This CDR3 is 16 amino acids long. V lost 1 base to trimming and J lost 2 bases, with 15 bases between them. CDR3 nucleotides: TGTGCCAGCAGTGAAGGGATTGAGGACAGTCCCTACGAGCAGTACTTC. As protein: CASSEGIEDSPYEQYF.

The chain carries TRBV10-3 and TRBJ2-7; TRBD2 matches 12 bases. J was trimmed by 2 bases and V by 4 bases; bases with no gene match: 6. The CDR3 loop spans 16 amino acids. Germline-derived CDR1 and CDR2 are ENHRY and SYGVKD. CDR3 DNA: TGTGCCATCAGTGGCGCTAGCGGGGGGGCTGCCTACGAGCAGTACTTC. This codes for CAISGASGGAAYEQYF.

In its sample, this clonotype was seen many times. The chain recombines TRBV20-1 with TRBJ2-3; D is possibly TRBD1 (6 bases). The CDR3 totals 12 residues. CDR1 DFQATT and CDR2 SNEGSKA come from the germline V gene (reference sequence). Trimming cost V 6 bases and J 7 bases, with 14 bases left between them. The CDR3 spells CSARTRDNTQYF. The DNA of the CDR3 is TGCAGTGCCCGCACCAGGGACAATACGCAGTATTTT.

The table lists this clonotype with a few counts. The CDR3 DNA follows: TGTGCCAGCTCACCAACAAGGACTGAGGACACTGAAGCTTTCTTT. This gives the protein CASSPTRTEDTEAFF. The gene calls are TRBV18 and TRBJ1-1; D gene uncertain. The V gene lost 2 bases and the J gene lost 3 bases, with 13 bases spanning the gap. Per germline, CDR1 KGHSH and CDR2 LQKENI. The CDR3 has 15 residues.

This clonotype was detected a few times. The J gene is TRBJ2-7, the V gene TRBV7-9; weak D call: TRBD1 (6 bases). Per the germline V gene, CDR1 is SEHNR and CDR2 is FQNEAQ (reference sequence). This CDR3 is 15 amino acids long. V was trimmed by 1 base and J by 5 bases, leaving 15 bases between them. CDR3 residues: CASSLGRDTGNEQYF. Here the CDR3 DNA reads TGTGCCAGCAGCTTAGGCCGGGACACCGGCAACGAGCAGTACTTC.

This clonotype has just one count. The chain couples TRBV19 to TRBJ2-3, with TRBD1 as a possible D gene (6 bases). The germline V and J ends were trimmed by 2 bases and 4 bases, with 7 bases remaining between them. This CDR3 region has 13 residues. Germline assignment: CDR1 LNHDA and CDR2 SQIVND (reference sequence). This chain's CDR3 is CASSIPGADTQYF. CDR3 sequence (DNA): TGTGCCAGTAGTATACCAGGGGCAGATACGCAGTATTTT.

A remark on this clonotype: One junction end does not reproduce the germline sequence, and a read error may be involved. The genes are TRBV7-2 and TRBJ2-7, with a weak D call TRBD2 (5 bases). CDR3 length: 14 amino acids. Looked up from germline, CDR1 is SGHTA and CDR2 is FQGNSA. DNA of the CDR3: TGTGCCGGCAGCCGAGCGAGGGATTCCTACGAGCAGCACTTC. It translates to CAGSRARDSYEQHF.

The chain has TRBV10-2 and TRBJ1-1; D not certain. The CDR3 length is 12 residues. Germline assignment: CDR1 WSHSY and CDR2 SAAADI. V lost 0 bases and J lost 5, with 4 bases in between. CDR3 sequence (DNA): TGCGCCAGCAGTGAGTCGAGAACTGAAGCTTTCTTT. Encoded protein: CASSESRTEAFF.

This clonotype was observed many times. The chain is built from TRBV7-3 and TRBJ2-3, with 7 bases identical to TRBD1. The trim removed 5 bases at V and 9 bases at J, leaving 8 bases unmatched. The CDR3 totals 13 residues. The germline CDR1 and CDR2 sequences are SGHTA and FQGTGA. The DNA of the CDR3 is TGTGCCAGCAGCCCATCAGGGGGTCTGACGCAGTATTTT. It yields the protein CASSPSGGLTQYF. Variable domain in full (rest from reference TRBV7-3 and TRBJ2-3): GAGVSQTPSNKVTEKGKYVELRCDPISGHTALYWYRQSLGQGPEFLIYFQGTGAADDSGLPNDRFFAVRPEGSVSTLKIQRTERGDSAVYLCASSPSGGLTQYFGPGTRLTVL.

This clonotype came up a few times. J is TRBJ2-7 and V is TRBV12-3 or TRBV12-4; possibly TRBD1 for D (6 bases). The ends were cut back, 5 bases at V and 0 bases at J, with 11 bases in the middle. The CDR3 length is 14 residues. The CDR3 bases are TGTGCCAGCAGTGAATGGGACAACTCCTACGAGCAGTACTTC. Its translation is CASSEWDNSYEQYF.

Comment on this clonotype: The final CDR3 position lacks the conserved phenylalanine or tryptophan, pointing to a likely read error. The DNA is left out, because the CDR3 cannot be placed on it with certainty; the CDR3 is given as TCRdb lists it. The CDR3 sequence is CASGRSDT. The chain carries TRBV19 and TRBJ1-6. Germline CDR1 reads LNHDA; CDR2 reads SQIVND (reference sequence). A total of 8 residues make up the CDR3, ends included.

In this sample, this clonotype turned up a few times. The chain carries TRBV18 and TRBJ2-7; 7 nucleotides align to TRBD1. This CDR3 is built from 15 residues. Losses at the gene ends were 2 bases for V and 9 bases for J; bases not matched to a gene: 13. CDR1 and CDR2 (germline): KGHSH, LQKENI. In DNA, the CDR3 is TGTGCCAGCTCACCAATGCTTGACAGGGACCAGGGGCAGTACTTC. It codes for CASSPMLDRDQGQYF.

This clonotype came up a few times. This chain links TRBV3-1 with TRBJ2-2; a possible D gene is TRBD2 (5 bases). V dropped 2 bases and J dropped 8 bases, with 9 bases sitting between them. The CDR3 extends over 13 amino acids. Germline lookup yields CDR1 LGHDT and CDR2 YNNKEL (reference sequence). The CDR3 is CASSQLRAGELFF. In DNA, the CDR3 is TGTGCCAGCAGCCAACTGAGGGCAGGGGAGCTGTTTTTT.

This clonotype was observed a handful of times. Because the CDR3 is missing its conserved closing phenylalanine or tryptophan, this is likely a read error. The chain joins TRBV5-1 to TRBJ1-1; 7 nucleotides line up with TRBD1. Trimming cost V 2 bases and J 0 bases; bases outside gene matches: 4. The V gene's germline CDR1 is SGHRS and CDR2 YFSETQ. The CDR3 has 15 amino acids. The CDR3 nucleotides read TGCGCCAGCAGCTTTACAGGGGATATGAACACTGAAGCTTTCATT. It encodes CASSFTGDMNTEAFI.

This clonotype came up a few times. The rearrangement uses TRBV5-1 and TRBJ2-1; D ambiguous. The CDR3 loop spans 17 amino acids. The V gene's germline CDR1 is SGHRS and CDR2 YFSETQ. Trimming cost V 4 bases and J 1 base, with 18 bases left between them. This CDR3 reads CASSGEITIGSYNEQFF. The CDR3 nucleotides read TGCGCCAGCAGCGGGGAAATTACGATTGGGTCCTACAATGAGCAGTTCTTC.

Many counts were recorded for this clonotype. J is TRBJ2-1 and V is TRBV5-5; the D is unclear. The V gene's germline CDR1 is SGHKS and CDR2 YYEKEE (reference sequence). Trimming stripped 1 base from V and 7 bases from J, with 6 bases between. This CDR3 spans 12 amino acids. The CDR3 spells CASSLMTNEQFF. The DNA of the CDR3 is TGTGCCAGCAGCTTGATGACGAATGAGCAGTTCTTC. The full variable domain, completed using reference TRBV5-5 and TRBJ2-1, is DAGVTQSPTHLIKTRGQQVTLRCSPISGHKSVSWYQQVLGQGPQFIFQYYEKEERGRGNFPDRFSARQFPNYSSELNVNALLLGDSALYLCASSLMTNEQFFGPGTRLTVL.

The DNA for the CDR3 is TGTGCCACCAGCAATGACAGGGTGGTTTCACCCCTCCACTTT. It translates to CATSNDRVVSPLHF. The rearrangement links TRBV15 to TRBJ1-6; 7 bases match TRBD1. V was pared by 4 bases and J by 9 bases, with 6 bases of the junction left unmatched. The CDR3 has 14 amino acids. Germline assignment: CDR1 LNHNV and CDR2 YYDKDF (reference sequence).

A word on this clonotype: This likely comes from a read error, as the CDR3 has no conserved phenylalanine or tryptophan at its end. No DNA is shown, since the ends of the CDR3 on it are uncertain; the CDR3 is the one TCRdb lists. This chain links TRBV2 with TRBJ2-5; the tabulated D call, TRBD2, remains unverified against the DNA. The CDR3 has 8 amino acids, counting both end residues. Germline CDR1 and CDR2: SNHLY and FYNNEI. The CDR3 here is CASSFRLT.

This clonotype has ten or more counts. The chain uses TRBV20-1 and TRBJ1-5, with D hard to call. The CDR3 totals 14 residues. The V gene's germline CDR1 is DFQATT and CDR2 SNEGSKA (reference sequence). The CDR3 spells CSVGGSDSNQPQHF. CDR3 DNA sequence: TGCAGCGTGGGCGGGTCAGATAGCAATCAGCCCCAGCATTTT.

This clonotype came up once. The V and J genes are TRBV10-1 and TRBJ1-2; a possible D gene is TRBD1 (6 bases). The CDR3 extends over 16 amino acids. Germline CDR1 WNHNN, CDR2 SYGVQD (reference sequence). Between the trimmed V and J ends, which lost 6 bases and 5 bases, there was a span of 22 bases. The CDR3 DNA sequence: TGCGCCAGCAGACTATCCGGGGACACCCATTGTTATGGCTACACCTTC. This codes for CASRLSGDTHCYGYTF.

This clonotype showed up many times. The chain uses TRBV4-1 and TRBJ2-7, with 7 bases aligning to TRBD1. The length of the CDR3 is 15 residues. The ends lost 5 bases at V and 4 bases at J; junction bases unmatched: 11. The V gene's germline CDR1 is MGHRA and CDR2 YSYEKL. CDR3 sequence (DNA): TGCGCCAGCAGCTTCCGGGACAGTAAACGGTACGAGCAGTACTTC. This encodes CASSFRDSKRYEQYF.

This clonotype was observed at least ten times. The V gene is TRBV12-3 or TRBV12-4, the J gene TRBJ1-4, with 7 bases fitting TRBD1. The CDR3 extends over 14 amino acids. The junction had 8 bases not matched to a gene; V was cut back by 6 bases and J by 7 bases. The chain's CDR3 is CASRRGGGSEKLFF. The CDR3 nucleotides read TGTGCCAGCAGGCGAGGGGGCGGGAGTGAAAAACTGTTTTTT.

As to this clonotype: A junction boundary mismatches the germline segment, possibly from a read error. This sequence joins TRBV20-1 and TRBJ1-6; tentative D call: TRBD1 (6 bases). The length of the CDR3 is 14 residues. CDR1 and CDR2 from the germline V gene are DFQATT and SNEGSKA (reference sequence). The CDR3: CSVAGGSYNSALHF. CDR3 coding DNA: TGCAGTGTAGCGGGGGGCTCCTATAATTCAGCCCTCCACTTT.